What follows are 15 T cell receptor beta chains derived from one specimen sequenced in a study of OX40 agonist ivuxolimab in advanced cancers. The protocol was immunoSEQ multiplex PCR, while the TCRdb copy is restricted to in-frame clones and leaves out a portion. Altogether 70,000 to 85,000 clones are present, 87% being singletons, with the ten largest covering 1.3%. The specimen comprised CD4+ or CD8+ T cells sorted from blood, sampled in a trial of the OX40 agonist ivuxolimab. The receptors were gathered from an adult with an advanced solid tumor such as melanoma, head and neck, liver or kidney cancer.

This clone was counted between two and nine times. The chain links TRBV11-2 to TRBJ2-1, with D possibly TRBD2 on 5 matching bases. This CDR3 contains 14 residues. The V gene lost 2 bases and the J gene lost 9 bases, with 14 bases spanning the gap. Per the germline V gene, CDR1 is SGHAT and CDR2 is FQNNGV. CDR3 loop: CASSLRAARGEQFF. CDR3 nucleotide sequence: TGTGCCAGCAGCTTACGGGCCGCTCGGGGTGAGCAGTTCTTC.

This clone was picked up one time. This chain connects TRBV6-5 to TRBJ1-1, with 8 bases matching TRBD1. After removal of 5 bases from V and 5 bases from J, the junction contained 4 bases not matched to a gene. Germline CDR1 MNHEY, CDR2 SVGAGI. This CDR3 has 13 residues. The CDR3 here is CASSRTGQTEAFF. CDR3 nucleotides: TGTGCCAGCAGTCGGACAGGGCAAACTGAAGCTTTCTTT.

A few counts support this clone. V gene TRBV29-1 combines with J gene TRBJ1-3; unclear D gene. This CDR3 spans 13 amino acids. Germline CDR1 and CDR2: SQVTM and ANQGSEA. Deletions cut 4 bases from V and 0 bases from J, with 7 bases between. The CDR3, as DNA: TGCAGCGTTGTGGCCCTCTCTGGAAACACCATATATTTT. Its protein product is CSVVALSGNTIYF.

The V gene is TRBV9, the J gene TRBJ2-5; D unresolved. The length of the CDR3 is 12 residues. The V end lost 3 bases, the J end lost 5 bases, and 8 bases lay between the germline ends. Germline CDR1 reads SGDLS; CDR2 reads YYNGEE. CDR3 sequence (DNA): TGTGCCAGCAGCGGGCCCCGGGAGACCCAGTACTTC. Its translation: CASSGPRETQYF.

The CDR3 DNA is TGTGCCAGCAGCTATTCGGGACAAGTGGATTTCTTT. It specifies CASSYSGQVDFF. The chain uses TRBV11-2 and TRBJ1-1; D is possibly TRBD1 (6 bases). Germline V CDR1 and CDR2: SGHAT, FQNNGV. Trimming left V 4 bases short and J 13 bases short, with 16 bases between. The CDR3 spans 12 residues.

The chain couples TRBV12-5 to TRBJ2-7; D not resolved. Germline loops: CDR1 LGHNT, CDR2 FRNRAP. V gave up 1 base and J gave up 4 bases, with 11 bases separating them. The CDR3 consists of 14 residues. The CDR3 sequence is CASGLGSNLYEQYF. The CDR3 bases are TGTGCTAGTGGTTTGGGGTCTAACCTTTACGAGCAGTACTTC. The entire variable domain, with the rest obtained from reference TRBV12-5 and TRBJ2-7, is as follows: DARVTQTPRHKVTEMGQEVTMRCQPILGHNTVFWYRQTMMQGLELLAYFRNRAPLDDSGMPKDRFSAEMPDATLATLKIQPSEPRDSAVYFCASGLGSNLYEQYFGPGTRLTVT.

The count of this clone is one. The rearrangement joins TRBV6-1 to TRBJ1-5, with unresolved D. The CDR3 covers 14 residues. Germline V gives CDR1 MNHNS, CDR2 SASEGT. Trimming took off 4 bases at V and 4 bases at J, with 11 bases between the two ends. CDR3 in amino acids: CASSGVGPNQPQHF. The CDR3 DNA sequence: TGTGCCAGCAGTGGGGTGGGTCCGAATCAGCCCCAGCATTTT.

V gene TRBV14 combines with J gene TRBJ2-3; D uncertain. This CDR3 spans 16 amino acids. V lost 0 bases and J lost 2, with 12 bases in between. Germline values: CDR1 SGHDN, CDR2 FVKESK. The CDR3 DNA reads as TGTGCCAGCAGCCAAGATTTGGTTATAAACACAGATACGCAGTATTTT. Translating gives CASSQDLVINTDTQYF.

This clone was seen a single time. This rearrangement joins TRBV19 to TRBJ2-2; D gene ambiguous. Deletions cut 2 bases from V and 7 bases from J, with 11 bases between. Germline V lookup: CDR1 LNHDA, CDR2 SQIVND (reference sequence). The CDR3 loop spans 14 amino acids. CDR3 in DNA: TGTGCCAGTAGTATATCAGGTGAAGTCGGGGAGCTGTTTTTT. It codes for CASSISGEVGELFF.

CDR3 residues: CASSKTFSYEQYF. The DNA for the CDR3 is TGTGCCAGCAGTAAAACCTTCTCCTACGAGCAGTACTTC. The chain links TRBV6-5 to TRBJ2-7; D unclear. This CDR3 contains 13 residues. Trimming pared 5 bases from V and 0 bases from J, leaving 8 bases between. The germline V gene encodes CDR1 MNHEY and CDR2 SVGAGI.

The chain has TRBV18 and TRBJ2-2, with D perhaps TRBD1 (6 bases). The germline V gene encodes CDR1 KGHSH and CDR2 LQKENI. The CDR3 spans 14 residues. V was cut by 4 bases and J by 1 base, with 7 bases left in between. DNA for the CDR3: TGTGCCAGCTCACAGACAGGGAACACCGGGGAGCTGTTTTTT. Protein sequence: CASSQTGNTGELFF.

CDR3 loop: CASRGRGDSLAKNIQYF. The CDR3 DNA is TGTGCCAGCAGAGGGAGGGGGGACAGCTTAGCCAAAAACATTCAGTACTTC. This chain connects TRBV5-6 to TRBJ2-4, with D possibly being TRBD1 or TRBD2 (7 bases each). The ends were cut back, 5 bases at V and 0 bases at J, with 18 bases in the middle. The CDR3 sequence is 17 residues long. Germline CDR1 reads SGHDT; CDR2 reads YYEEEE.

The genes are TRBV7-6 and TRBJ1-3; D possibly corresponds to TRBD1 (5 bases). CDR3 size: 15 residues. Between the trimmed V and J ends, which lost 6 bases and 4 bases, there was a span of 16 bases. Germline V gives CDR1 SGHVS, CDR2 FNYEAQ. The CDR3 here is CASSPTGIAGNTIYF. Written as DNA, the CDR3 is TGTGCCAGCAGTCCCACAGGAATCGCAGGAAACACCATATATTTT.

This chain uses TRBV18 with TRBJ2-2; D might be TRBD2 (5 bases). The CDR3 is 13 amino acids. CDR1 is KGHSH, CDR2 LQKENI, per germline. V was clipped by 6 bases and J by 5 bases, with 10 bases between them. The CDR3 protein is CASSDRETGELFF. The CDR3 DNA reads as TGTGCCAGCTCGGACCGGGAAACCGGGGAGCTGTTTTTT.

CDR3 bases: TGCGCCAGCAGCCGCCCCGGACAGGGAGCGAACACTGAAGCTTTCTTT. Its protein product is CASSRPGQGANTEAFF. This chain joins TRBV4-1 and TRBJ1-1; 8 nucleotides line up with TRBD1. This CDR3 has 16 residues. V was pared by 4 bases and J by 1 base, with 8 bases of the junction left unmatched. CDR1 and CDR2 (germline): MGHRA, YSYEKL.